The sequence of this TCR beta chain was determined in a study of sequential checkpoint blockade in melanoma. Background on the study: TCRβ was sequenced from DNA of under 100 pretreatment tumors. After nivolumab or ipilimumab alone, about 22 patients had week-13 rebiopsies. The study's findings and limits: Tumor T-cell fraction and clonality correlated with PD-L1 and CD8+ counts.

V lost 3 bases and J lost 8, with 18 bases in between. Germline lookup yields CDR1 SGHNT and CDR2 YENEEA. This CDR3 is 15 amino acids long. Generated by immunoSEQ multiplex PCR, the TCRdb table keeps only in-frame clones and is missing some. The sample yields 400 to 550 clones, about 27% seen once. As concerns this clone: Its antigen is undetermined.

Treatment reported: randomized to nivolumab then ipilimumab (arm A) or the reverse (arm B). Patients had received no earlier DNA-damaging chemotherapy. This chain connects TRBV11-3 to TRBJ2-3; perhaps TRBD2 as D (6 bases). The sequenced sample was tumor tissue (inferred from file names), obtained from a patient given nivolumab and ipilimumab in sequence. This sequence originates from a human donor with melanoma. In DNA, the CDR3 is TGTGCCAGCAGCTTGGAGGGACCACAATCGGGTACGCAGTATTTT. Translating it yields CASSLEGPQSGTQYF.